A single sample is the source of the 19 T cell receptor beta chains below, sequenced in a study of T cell repertoires in MIS-A myocarditis. Measured with immunoSEQ multiplex PCR; TCRdb has only the in-frame clones, and not every one. Of about 10,000 clones detected, 85% to 90% appear once; the ten largest clones hold 2% to 2.5%. What was sequenced was thoracic lymph node tissue obtained at autopsy. These receptors came from a man between 18 and 29 years old with fulminant myocarditis from multisystem inflammatory syndrome in adults (MIS-A) after COVID-19.

This clone was seen a single time. The chain combines TRBV16 with TRBJ2-3; D call uncertain. Trimming pared 0 bases from V and 6 bases from J, leaving 13 bases between. CDR1 KGHSY and CDR2 FQNENV come from the germline V gene. CDR3 size: 15 residues. The DNA for the CDR3 is TGTGCCAGCAGCCAATCGGGCAGCCGCCCGGATACGCAGTATTTT. Residues: CASSQSGSRPDTQYF.

The chain couples TRBV19 to TRBJ1-6; TRBD1 might be the D (5 bases). Deletions cut 3 bases from V and 9 bases from J, with 15 bases between. CDR1 LNHDA and CDR2 SQIVND come from the germline V gene (reference sequence). The length of the CDR3 is 15 residues. CDR3 region: CASSMGRGSISPLHF. Here the CDR3 DNA reads TGTGCCAGTAGTATGGGACGCGGAAGTATTTCACCCCTCCACTTT.

The genes are TRBV18 and TRBJ2-7; a weak D match, TRBD2 (6 bases). Germline-derived CDR1 and CDR2 are KGHSH and LQKENI. Between the trimmed V and J ends, which lost 3 bases and 5 bases, there was a span of 11 bases. The CDR3 runs to 13 residues. The CDR3 DNA sequence: TGTGCCAGCTCACCTCCCGGGGAGGACGAGCAGTACTTC. Its translation: CASSPPGEDEQYF.

Here the CDR3 DNA reads TGTGCCAGCAGCTTTAGCGGTTACAATGAGCAGTTCTTC. Encoded protein: CASSFSGYNEQFF. The chain uses TRBV14 and TRBJ2-1; TRBD2 is a possible D gene (6 bases). This CDR3 is built from 13 residues. The V gene's germline CDR1 is SGHDN and CDR2 FVKESK. The ends were cut back, 5 bases at V and 4 bases at J, with 9 bases in the middle.

The V and J genes are TRBV12-3 or TRBV12-4 and TRBJ1-5; D is unresolved. The CDR3 has 11 amino acids. The ends were cut back, 3 bases at V and 7 bases at J, with 4 bases in the middle. CDR3 sequence (DNA): TGTGCCAGCAGTTTGGGCCAGCCCCAGCATTTT. This encodes CASSLGQPQHF.

This chain joins TRBV7-9 and TRBJ1-1; no clear D. Germline-derived CDR1 and CDR2 are SEHNR and FQNEAQ (reference sequence). V lost 9 bases and J lost 6, with 11 bases in between. This CDR3 is 11 amino acids long. CDR3 nucleotides: TGTGCCAGTAAGGTATTGGCTGAAGCTTTCTTT. This translates into CASKVLAEAFF.

This clone was recorded once. The chain recombines TRBV2 with TRBJ1-4; 9 bases are a match to TRBD1. There are 15 residues in the CDR3. V lost 0 bases, J lost 7 bases, and 3 bases stayed unmatched. Germline V gives CDR1 SNHLY, CDR2 FYNNEI. The CDR3 nucleotides read TGTGCCAGCAGTGAAGCAACAGGGGGCATTGAAAAACTGTTTTTT. It translates to CASSEATGGIEKLFF. The full variable domain, rest sourced from reference TRBV2 and TRBJ1-4, is EPEVTQTPSHQVTQMGQEVILRCVPISNHLYFYWYRQILGQKVEFLVSFYNNEISEKSEIFDDQFSVERPDGSNFTLKIRSTKLEDSAMYFCASSEATGGIEKLFFGSGTQLSVL.

The DNA for the CDR3 is TGTGCCAGTAGTATCGCGGACCGTAACACAGATACGCAGTATTTT. This codes for CASSIADRNTDTQYF. The J gene is TRBJ2-3, the V gene TRBV19, with D hard to call. This CDR3 is 15 amino acids long. Germline values: CDR1 LNHDA, CDR2 SQIVND (reference sequence). V gave up 3 bases and J gave up 2 bases, with 12 bases separating them.

The chain carries TRBV23-1 and TRBJ1-1; weak D call: TRBD1 (5 bases). TRBV23-1 is flagged as an ORF with uncertain function. Trimming removed 5 bases from V and 1 base from J, with 14 bases in between. The CDR3 totals 15 residues. The CDR3 DNA is TGCGCCAGCAGTGAAAAGGGACGTCGGAACACTGAAGCTTTCTTT. Its translation is CASSEKGRRNTEAFF.

The chain couples TRBV5-4 to TRBJ1-2; 8 positions agree with TRBD1. V dropped 0 bases and J dropped 2; count of bases not matched to a gene: 15. Germline V gene lookup returns CDR1 SGHNT and CDR2 YYREEE (reference sequence). The CDR3 loop spans 19 amino acids. DNA of the CDR3: TGTGCCAGCAGCTTGGCTTCTCTGGGCAGACAGGGGATCAACTATGGCTACACCTTC. Translation: CASSLASLGRQGINYGYTF.

The V gene is TRBV27, the J gene TRBJ1-1; D ambiguous. V was trimmed by 6 bases and J by 1 base, leaving 15 bases between them. The germline gives CDR1 MNHEY, CDR2 SMNVEV (reference sequence). The CDR3 consists of 15 residues. CDR3: CASSSLRRGNTEAFF. CDR3 coding DNA: TGTGCCAGCAGCTCCTTAAGACGAGGGAACACTGAAGCTTTCTTT.

This clone was found once. The chain uses TRBV4-2 and TRBJ2-7; TRBD2 aligns across 10 bases. The germline gives CDR1 LGHNA, CDR2 YNFKEQ. Trimming at V came to 3 bases and at J to 4 bases, leaving 12 bases not matched to a gene. This CDR3 is built from 17 residues. CDR3 protein: CASSQDLASGSKYEQYF. CDR3 in DNA: TGTGCCAGCAGCCAGGACCTAGCTAGCGGGAGTAAGTACGAGCAGTACTTC.

This chain uses TRBV5-6 with TRBJ2-1; 9 nucleotides align to TRBD2. The CDR3 length is 12 residues. V was pared by 6 bases and J by 6 bases, with 1 base of the junction left unmatched. The germline V gene has CDR1 SGHDT and CDR2 YYEEEE. The CDR3 here is CASTTSGNEQFF. The CDR3 coding sequence is TGTGCCAGCACGACTAGCGGCAATGAGCAGTTCTTC.

This chain connects TRBV18 to TRBJ2-7, with D maybe TRBD2 (5 bases). Germline V lookup: CDR1 KGHSH, CDR2 LQKENI. V lost 5 bases and J 3 bases, leaving 14 bases between the germline ends. There are 14 residues in the CDR3. The CDR3 nucleotides are TGTGCCAGCTCATCTAACGGACTGCACTACGAGCAGTACTTC. It encodes CASSSNGLHYEQYF.

The chain couples TRBV15 to TRBJ2-5, with unresolved D. The V and J ends lost 1 base and 5 bases respectively, with 8 bases between them. CDR3 length: 13 amino acids. Germline lookup yields CDR1 LNHNV and CDR2 YYDKDF (reference sequence). This CDR3 reads CATSRAWRETQYF. The CDR3 nucleotides read TGTGCCACCAGCAGAGCCTGGCGGGAGACCCAGTACTTC. Variable domain in full (rest from reference TRBV15 and TRBJ2-5): DAMVIQNPRYQVTQFGKPVTLSCSQTLNHNVMYWYQQKSSQAPKLLFHYYDKDFNNEADTPDNFQSRRPNTSFCFLDIRSPGLGDTAMYLCATSRAWRETQYFGPGTRLLVL.

The chain is built from TRBV7-6 and TRBJ2-1; 10 bases are shared with TRBD2. Germline-derived CDR1 and CDR2 are SGHVS and FNYEAQ. The ends lost 4 bases at V and 7 bases at J; junction bases unmatched: 7. CDR3 length: 15 residues. The CDR3 bases are TGTGCCAGCAGCTCCGGGACTAGCGTTGGGAATGAGCAGTTCTTC. It translates to CASSSGTSVGNEQFF.

This clone showed up just once. The chain combines TRBV20-1 with TRBJ2-7; perhaps TRBD2 as D (5 bases). V was trimmed by 3 bases and J by 0 bases, leaving 15 bases between them. The germline V gene encodes CDR1 DFQATT and CDR2 SNEGSKA (reference sequence). The CDR3 is 15 residues long. CDR3 residues: CSASDPRGSSYEQYF. CDR3 sequence (DNA): TGCAGTGCTAGTGACCCCCGAGGGAGCTCCTACGAGCAGTACTTC.

The gene calls are TRBV2 and TRBJ1-2, with D possibly TRBD1 on 6 matching bases. The CDR3 length is 16 residues. Trimming took off 10 bases at V and 6 bases at J, with 27 bases between the two ends. CDR1 is SNHLY and CDR2 is FYNNEI in the germline V gene. CDR3 loop: CATQGGSTRAVNGYTF. DNA of the CDR3: TGTGCCACACAGGGTGGAAGTACTAGAGCAGTAAATGGCTACACCTTC.

The CDR3 spells CSVGTTEAFF. The CDR3 DNA is TGCAGCGTTGGAACAACTGAAGCTTTCTTT. The gene calls are TRBV29-1 and TRBJ1-1; no definite D call. In germline, CDR1 is SQVTM, CDR2 ANQGSEA. Trimming removed 4 bases from V and 5 bases from J, with 5 bases in between. This CDR3 contains 10 residues.